The 24 T cell receptor beta chains presented below share a single source sample, sequenced in a study of OX40 agonist ivuxolimab in advanced cancers. Libraries came from the immunoSEQ multiplex PCR assay. In its TCRdb copy, this immuneACCESS table keeps in-frame sequences only and misses some clones. Where compared with another copy, unresolved V genes explain less than half of these, and the others have no known cause. Here the sample has more than 50,000 clones; approximately 90% occur a single time. The ten largest clones capture 10% to 15% of the sample. Specimen: CD4+ or CD8+ T cells sorted from blood, collected in a trial of the OX40 agonist ivuxolimab. The origin of the receptors is an adult with an advanced solid tumor such as melanoma, head and neck, liver or kidney cancer.

The chain couples TRBV7-9 to TRBJ2-1; D may be TRBD1 (5 bases). Germline CDR1 SEHNR, CDR2 FQNEAQ (reference sequence). The CDR3 totals 14 residues. Between the trimmed V and J ends, which lost 8 bases and 10 bases, there was a span of 21 bases. The CDR3 spells CASGQGQPQREQFF. CDR3 nucleotides: TGTGCCAGCGGTCAGGGCCAACCCCAAAGGGAGCAGTTCTTC.

CDR3 protein: CASSLYPRQITDTQYF. In DNA form, the CDR3 reads TGCGCCAGCAGCTTATATCCGCGACAGATCACAGATACGCAGTATTTT. The chain joins TRBV5-1 to TRBJ2-3; possibly TRBD1 for D (5 bases). The CDR3 is 16 residues long. V was cut by 2 bases and J by 2 bases, with 15 bases left in between. Germline-derived CDR1 and CDR2 are SGHRS and YFSETQ.

This clone was detected only a few times. The J gene is TRBJ2-1, the V gene TRBV2; weak D call: TRBD1 (5 bases). V was clipped by 0 bases and J by 6 bases, with 9 bases between them. The CDR3 has 14 residues. Germline V CDR1 and CDR2: SNHLY, FYNNEI. This chain's CDR3 is CASSEAATVNEQFF. CDR3 DNA: TGTGCCAGCAGTGAAGCAGCGACAGTCAATGAGCAGTTCTTC.

The chain links TRBV7-9 to TRBJ1-1, with TRBD1 matching 7 bases. V was pared by 5 bases and J by 4 bases, with 4 bases of the junction left unmatched. The CDR3 has 13 residues. Germline CDR1 is SEHNR and CDR2 is FQNEAQ (reference sequence). CDR3 region: CASSLGTATEAFF. The CDR3 DNA reads as TGTGCCAGCAGCCTGGGGACAGCCACTGAAGCTTTCTTT.

This sequence joins TRBV5-4 and TRBJ2-7, with unresolved D. Trimming took off 3 bases at V and 4 bases at J, with 11 bases between the two ends. Germline CDR1 reads SGHNT; CDR2 reads YYREEE (reference sequence). The CDR3 runs 13 residues. This CDR3 reads CASSSLLSYEQYF. The CDR3 nucleotides read TGTGCCAGCAGCTCCCTTCTCTCGTACGAGCAGTACTTC.

The rearrangement joins TRBV4-1 to TRBJ1-6; TRBD1 is a possible D gene (6 bases). Looked up from germline, CDR1 is MGHRA and CDR2 is YSYEKL. CDR3 length equals 14 residues. V lost 4 bases, J lost 10 bases, and 14 bases lay in between. The CDR3 region is CASSPWGLGSPLHF. The CDR3 DNA sequence: TGCGCCAGCAGCCCGTGGGGGCTAGGCTCACCCCTCCACTTT.

This clone was counted between two and nine times. The chain recombines TRBV27 with TRBJ1-1; the D gene is possibly TRBD1 (6 bases). CDR1 is MNHEY, CDR2 SMNVEV, per germline (reference sequence). This CDR3 is built from 13 residues. V shed 4 bases and J shed 10 bases, with 16 bases lying between them. The CDR3 protein is CASSSGTRLGAFF. The CDR3 nucleotides are TGTGCCAGCAGTTCCGGGACACGGTTGGGAGCTTTCTTT.

This clone was seen just once. The chain combines TRBV5-1 with TRBJ2-3; 9 nucleotides agree with TRBD2. The CDR3 consists of 14 residues. Germline V gene data show CDR1 as SGHRS and CDR2 as YFSETQ. V lost 4 bases and J lost 4; bases outside the gene matches: 4. For the CDR3, the DNA is TGCGCCAGCAGCCCGACTAGCGGCGCAGATACGCAGTATTTT. Residues: CASSPTSGADTQYF.

V usage is TRBV2 and J usage is TRBJ1-5, with TRBD1 identical over 7 bases. V lost 4 bases to trimming and J lost 8 bases; unmatched junction nucleotides: 11. This CDR3 has 15 amino acids. CDR1 and CDR2 from the germline V gene are SNHLY and FYNNEI. The CDR3 sequence: CASSGQGLLEEPQHF. CDR3 bases: TGTGCCAGCAGTGGACAGGGCCTCCTTGAAGAGCCCCAGCATTTT.

V is TRBV20-1 and J is TRBJ1-5, with D hard to call. V lost 7 bases, J lost 3 bases, and 7 bases lay in between. The length of the CDR3 is 11 residues. CDR1 is DFQATT, CDR2 SNEGSKA, per germline (reference sequence). CDR3 DNA sequence: TGCAGTGTTTATAACAATCAGCCCCAGCATTTT. Amino acid sequence: CSVYNNQPQHF.

The chain combines TRBV6-1 with TRBJ2-5; D remains unclear. V was trimmed by 5 bases and J by 13 bases, leaving 5 bases between them. CDR1 is MNHNS and CDR2 is SASEGT in the germline V gene. This CDR3 has 8 residues. DNA for the CDR3: TGTGCCAGCAGTTACCCGTACTTC. As protein: CASSYPYF.

This sequence joins TRBV6-4 and TRBJ2-7, with 9 bases lining up with TRBD2. The V and J ends lost 3 bases and 3 bases, in that order; junction bases with no gene match: 3. This CDR3 contains 14 residues. Germline V gene sequence: CDR1 MRHNA, CDR2 SNTAGT. CDR3: CASSEPAGGYEQYF. CDR3 nucleotides: TGTGCCAGCAGTGAGCCAGCGGGGGGCTACGAGCAGTACTTC.

The rearrangement links TRBV11-2 to TRBJ1-5; no firm D call. Germline V gives CDR1 SGHAT, CDR2 FQNNGV. This CDR3 contains 16 residues. V shed 0 bases and J shed 0 bases, with 9 bases lying between them. CDR3 DNA: TGTGCCAGCAGCTTAGAAGGCGGTATTAGCAATCAGCCCCAGCATTTT. The encoded protein is CASSLEGGISNQPQHF.

The chain recombines TRBV6-5 with TRBJ2-3; D ambiguous. The CDR3 is 13 amino acids. CDR1 is MNHEY, CDR2 SVGAGI, per germline. The ends were cut back, 3 bases at V and 5 bases at J, with 9 bases in the middle. The CDR3 DNA follows: TGTGCCAGCAGTTATGGGTCGGGAGATACGCAGTATTTT. Translation gives CASSYGSGDTQYF.

J is TRBJ2-1 and V is TRBV5-4; a possible D gene is TRBD2 (6 bases). CDR3 length: 14 amino acids. Per the germline V gene, CDR1 is SGHNT and CDR2 is YYREEE (reference sequence). With 4 bases removed from V and 5 bases from J, the gap between germline ends came to 13 bases. The CDR3: CASSTGTQNNEQFF. The CDR3 DNA reads as TGTGCCAGCAGCACTGGGACTCAGAACAATGAGCAGTTCTTC.

In nucleotides, the CDR3 is TGTGCCACCAGCAGAGGAGGGAAGAATGAAAAACTGTTTTTT. Its protein product is CATSRGGKNEKLFF. The chain employs TRBV15 and TRBJ1-4; no definite D call. Germline CDR1 LNHNV, CDR2 YYDKDF (reference sequence). The length of the CDR3 is 14 residues. Trimming took off 1 base at V and 5 bases at J, with 8 bases between the two ends.

The rearrangement uses TRBV6-1 and TRBJ2-4; D may be TRBD1 (6 bases). Trimming pared 6 bases from V and 6 bases from J, leaving 12 bases between. The CDR3 has 13 amino acids. Germline V lookup: CDR1 MNHNS, CDR2 SASEGT. CDR3 coding DNA: TGTGCCAGCAGCCCGACAGGCCGAAACATTCAGTACTTC. Protein product: CASSPTGRNIQYF.

The CDR3 loop is CASSSQLGTEAFF. The CDR3 bases are TGTGCCAGCAGCTCCCAATTAGGAACTGAAGCTTTCTTT. This chain joins TRBV7-2 and TRBJ1-1; no reliable D call. This CDR3 contains 13 residues. The ends were cut back, 4 bases at V and 5 bases at J, with 11 bases in the middle. The germline V gene encodes CDR1 SGHTA and CDR2 FQGNSA.

This sequence joins TRBV6-1 and TRBJ2-3; the D is unclear. V was trimmed by 3 bases and J by 1 base, leaving 2 bases between them. Germline values: CDR1 MNHNS, CDR2 SASEGT. The CDR3 consists of 12 residues. As DNA, the CDR3 is TGTGCCAGCAGTGACGGCACAGATACGCAGTATTTT. Its translation is CASSDGTDTQYF.

The chain has TRBV6-5 and TRBJ1-5, with D hard to call. V lost 0 bases and J 0 bases, leaving 6 bases between the germline ends. The CDR3 is 15 amino acids. Germline CDR1 is MNHEY and CDR2 is SVGAGI. The CDR3 sequence is CASSYSSNSNQPQHF. The CDR3 region has the DNA TGTGCCAGCAGTTACTCGAGCAATAGCAATCAGCCCCAGCATTTT.

The rearrangement links TRBV27 to TRBJ1-2; 8 bases match TRBD1. V was clipped by 8 bases and J by 1 base; unmatched bases: 3. Germline V gene lookup returns CDR1 MNHEY and CDR2 SMNVEV (reference sequence). The CDR3 is 13 amino acids. The chain's CDR3 is CASFDRGNYGYTF. The CDR3 bases are TGTGCCAGCTTCGACAGGGGTAACTATGGCTACACCTTC.

The chain joins TRBV15 to TRBJ2-7; the match to TRBD1 covers 7 bases. Germline trimming cut 3 bases from V and 7 bases from J; bases unmatched to any gene: 12. Germline assignment: CDR1 LNHNV and CDR2 YYDKDF (reference sequence). The CDR3 loop spans 15 amino acids. DNA for the CDR3: TGTGCCACCAGCAGGGCTGGGACAGAGCCAAGGGAGCAGTACTTC. It encodes CATSRAGTEPREQYF.

The V and J genes are TRBV4-2 and TRBJ1-1; 8 bases are shared with TRBD1. The V gene end was trimmed by 3 bases and the J gene end by 4 bases; junction bases not matched to a gene: 1. This CDR3 is built from 13 residues. Germline CDR1 is LGHNA and CDR2 is YNFKEQ. The CDR3 sequence is CASSHDRGTEAFF. CDR3 bases: TGTGCCAGCAGCCACGACAGGGGCACTGAAGCTTTCTTT.

The chain employs TRBV28 and TRBJ1-1, with D tentatively TRBD1 (6 bases). Trimming left V 3 bases short and J 1 base short, with 12 bases between. Germline lookup yields CDR1 MDHEN and CDR2 SYDVKM. The CDR3 spans 15 residues. CDR3 bases: TGTGCCAGCAGTTTTGGCGGGACATCGAACACTGAAGCTTTCTTT. This gives the protein CASSFGGTSNTEAFF.